This T cell receptor (beta chain) was sequenced in a study of radiation and T cells in renal cell carcinoma. Time point: blood 4 weeks post-SBRT, at nephrectomy. Treatment described: 15 Gy SBRT to primary tumor, nephrectomy 4 weeks later. Radiation-treated patients gave blood at baseline, week 2 and week 4. The repertoire was sequenced with immunoSEQ multiplex PCR; TCRdb's copy has only in-frame clones and lacks some. Of some 81,000 clones in the sample, 80% to 90% were seen once. V dropped 6 bases and J dropped 0 bases, with 15 bases sitting between them. The CDR3 length is 17 residues. Germline CDR1 and CDR2: SEHNR and FQNEAQ (reference sequence).

The receptor comes from an older woman with renal cell carcinoma. The rearrangement joins TRBV7-9 to TRBJ2-6; D tentatively reads TRBD1 or TRBD2 (5 bases each). Specimen: blood, collected from a patient whose treatment included radiotherapy and nephrectomy. CDR3 coding DNA: TGTGCCAGCAGGGGGGTCCAGGCATCCTCTGGGGCCAACGTCCTGACTTTC. This gives the protein CASRGVQASSGANVLTF.